This section outlines one T cell receptor (beta chain) sequence together with its context. The data were taken from a study of blood T cell repertoires in COVID-19. From germline, CDR1 is LNHDA and CDR2 SQIVND (reference sequence). The junction had 4 bases not matched to a gene; V was cut back by 10 bases and J by 5 bases. The CDR3 runs 13 residues. Assay used: immunoSEQ multiplex PCR; TCRdb lists only in-frame clones, some missing. The table lists fewer than 250,000 clones, 84% of them singletons. The TCR was taken from a man aged 50-60 years with acute or convalescent COVID-19. The chain has TRBV19 and TRBJ2-1; 11 bases line up with TRBD2. The specimen was peripheral blood. The CDR3, as DNA: TGTGCCACGACTAGCGGGGATCACAATGAGCAGTTCTTC. Its protein is CATTSGDHNEQFF.